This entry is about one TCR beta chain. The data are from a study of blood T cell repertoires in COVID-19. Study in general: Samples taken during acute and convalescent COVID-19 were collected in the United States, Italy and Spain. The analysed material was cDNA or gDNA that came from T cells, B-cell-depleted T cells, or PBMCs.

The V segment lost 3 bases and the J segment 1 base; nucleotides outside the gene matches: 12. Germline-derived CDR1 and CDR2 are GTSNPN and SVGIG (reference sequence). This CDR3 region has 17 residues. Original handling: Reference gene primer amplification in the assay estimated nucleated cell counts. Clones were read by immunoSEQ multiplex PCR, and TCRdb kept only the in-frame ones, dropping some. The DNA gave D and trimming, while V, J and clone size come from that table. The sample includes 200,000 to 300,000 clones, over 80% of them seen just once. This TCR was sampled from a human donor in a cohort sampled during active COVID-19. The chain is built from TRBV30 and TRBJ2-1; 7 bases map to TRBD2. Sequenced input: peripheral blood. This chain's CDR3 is CAWRQTFLAVSYNEQFF. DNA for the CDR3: TGTGCCTGGAGGCAGACCTTTCTAGCGGTATCCTACAATGAGCAGTTCTTC.